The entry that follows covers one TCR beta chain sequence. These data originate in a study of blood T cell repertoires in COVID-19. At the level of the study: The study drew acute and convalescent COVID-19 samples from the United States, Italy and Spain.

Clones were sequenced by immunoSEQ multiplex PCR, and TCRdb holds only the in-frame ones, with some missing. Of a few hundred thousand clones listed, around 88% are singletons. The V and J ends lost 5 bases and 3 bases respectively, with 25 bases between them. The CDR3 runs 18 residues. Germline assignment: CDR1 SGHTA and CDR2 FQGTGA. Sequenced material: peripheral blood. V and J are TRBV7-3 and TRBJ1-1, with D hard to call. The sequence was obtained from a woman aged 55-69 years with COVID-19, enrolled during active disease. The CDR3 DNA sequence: TGTGCCAGCAGCCACGGCGATATCGGTACTAGGGAGGACACTGAAGCTTTCTTT. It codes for CASSHGDIGTREDTEAFF.